The clone carrying this T cell receptor (beta chain) has ten or more counts. Documented time point: newly diagnosed GD, antithyroid drugs for less than 3 months. PBMC-derived RNA was used for the TCR library. This entry belongs to a study of regulatory T cells in long-lasting Graves disease. With iRepertoire HTBI primers and Arm-PCR of CDR3 regions, TCR beta libraries were built. TCRdb reanalysed the multiplex PCR reads using MiXCR and keeps one entry per CDR3 protein. Of about 440,000 distinct CDR3 sequences in the sample, about 16% were seen once. This sample was shared with a second study, whose subject was T cells in Graves' hyperthyroidism and ophthalmopathy.

The material sequenced was peripheral blood mononuclear cells (PBMCs), taken at new diagnosis, from a patient treated with antithyroid drugs. The sequence derives from a woman in her 30s with Graves disease.

The CDR3 region is CASSHLPPDRVGEQYF. Here the CDR3 DNA reads TGTGCCAGCAGCCACCTACCGCCGGACAGGGTTGGCGAGCAGTACTTC. The J gene is TRBJ2-7, the V gene TRBV3-1, with 8 bases that match TRBD1. The CDR3 consists of 16 residues. Looked up from germline, CDR1 is LGHDT and CDR2 is YNNKEL (reference sequence). V was pared by 3 bases and J by 6 bases, with 13 bases of the junction left unmatched.